Reported below is one T cell receptor beta chain. Its antigen specificity is not known. Base qualities are not at hand, and no much larger clone is one base apart. The immunoSEQ Assay, a bias-controlled multiplex PCR, was used to amplify TCRbeta CDR3 regions from genomic DNA. As for the original processing: The number of nucleated cells in each sample was estimated from the amplification of reference gene primers within the assay. To quantify the absolute abundance of each unique TCRbeta CDR3 rearrangement, sequence reads were collapsed and filtered. For each sample, productive Simpson clonality was calculated by taking the square root of Simpson's diversity index across productive rearrangements. The table was pulled from immuneACCESS by TCRdb, which kept in-frame rearrangements only. Such tables lose some clones; where checked, under half of the loss comes from unresolved V genes, and the rest has no known cause. D and trimming come from the DNA, and the V and J calls and clone size come from that table. The sample table shows around 300,000 clones, and approximately 85% are seen once. The ten largest clonotypes hold approximately 10% of the sample.

These data originate in a study of blood T cell repertoires in COVID-19 (dated by TCRdb to 2020 to 2022). Background on the whole study: Samples covering the acute and convalescent phases of COVID-19 were provided by collaborators in the United States, Italy and Spain. The repertoires were released in a freely available public database intended as a resource for research on the immune response to SARS-CoV-2. Where available, HLA class I and class II types were obtained from metadata supplied by the sample provider rather than from assay-based typing. The samples were drawn from two sources: the first 160 participants of the ongoing ImmuneRACE study, and 1,000 to 1,500 subjects contributed by 6 global collaborators. The dataset comprised deeply sampled blood TCRbeta repertoires from subjects exposed to, actively infected with, or recovered from COVID-19. The material from the prospective study consisted of cDNA or gDNA derived from T cells, B-cell-depleted T cells, or PBMCs. Sample metadata almost always included a de-identified subject ID, COVID-19 status, age in years and sex.

The germline V gene specifies SNHLY as CDR1 and FYNNEI as CDR2. V is trimmed back by 7 bases and J by 5 bases, and the junction contains 16 bases that no gene match accounts for. CDR3 length: 16 amino acids, cysteine to phenylalanine. The kept DNA is CDR3 alone, 48 bases in frame from the first base. Study-level results and caveats: Clinical and demographic metadata were provided uncurated, with the amount varying by source and participant.

Collaborating institutions collected whole blood in K2EDTA tubes following their own protocols. For TCRbeta analysis, collaborators shipped samples as frozen whole blood, isolated PBMCs, or DNA extracted from either of those sample types. Material for sequencing was peripheral blood. The sequence is built from TRBV2 and TRBJ1-2; 7 bases in between match TRBD1. The receptor was derived from a woman in her sixties or seventies with acute or convalescent COVID-19. In nucleotides, the sequence is TGTGCCAGCACCCGAAGCACAGGGGACGGGCCGTATGGCTACACCTTC. Protein translation: CASTRSTGDGPYGYTF.